The next 15 T cell receptor beta chains were all read from a single sample in a study of blood T cell repertoires in COVID-19. TCRdb's copy holds only in-frame clones and misses some; the assay was immunoSEQ multiplex PCR. The repertoire holds approximately 100,000 clones, with around 83% as singletons. The sample comprised peripheral blood. The receptors were gathered from a man between 60 and 75 years old with acute or convalescent COVID-19.

The chain joins TRBV27 to TRBJ1-1, with D tentatively TRBD1 (6 bases). CDR1 is MNHEY and CDR2 is SMNVEV in the germline V gene (reference sequence). V was cut by 0 bases and J by 1 base, with 15 bases left in between. The CDR3 has 17 residues. The DNA for the CDR3 is TGTGCCAGCAGTTTATCAGGGCCAGGGGCAAAGAACACTGAAGCTTTCTTT. The encoded protein is CASSLSGPGAKNTEAFF.

The CDR3, as DNA: TGTGCCAGCAGTGAAGGAGGGAAAGCTAACTATGGCTACACCTTC. Translating gives CASSEGGKANYGYTF. The V gene is TRBV2, the J gene TRBJ1-2, with D uncertain. In germline, CDR1 is SNHLY, CDR2 FYNNEI. Between the trimmed V and J ends, which lost 1 base and 0 bases, there was a span of 9 bases. This CDR3 is built from 15 residues.

V is TRBV7-2 and J is TRBJ1-2, with D possibly being TRBD1 (6 bases). V was shortened by 5 bases and J by 2 bases, with 18 bases between the two germline ends. The CDR3 length is 16 residues. Germline-derived CDR1 and CDR2 are SGHTA and FQGNSA. The CDR3 region has the DNA TGTGCCAGCAGCGCTAAATCCAGGGGACCGAACTATGGCTACACCTTC. Its translation is CASSAKSRGPNYGYTF.

This rearrangement joins TRBV6-6 to TRBJ2-3; no firm D call. The CDR3 has 14 residues. Germline CDR1 MNHNY, CDR2 SVGAGI (reference sequence). The V and J ends lost 4 bases and 2 bases respectively, with 10 bases between them. This CDR3 reads CASSFSQSTDTQYF. The CDR3 nucleotides read TGTGCCAGCAGTTTTAGCCAATCCACAGATACGCAGTATTTT.

The genes are TRBV7-8 and TRBJ2-2, with a possible D match to TRBD1 (6 bases). Germline assignment: CDR1 SGHVS and CDR2 FQNEAQ. Between the trimmed V and J ends, which lost 2 bases and 7 bases, there was a span of 14 bases. CDR3 length: 15 residues. CDR3: CASSLNRVVNGELFF. The CDR3 bases are TGTGCCAGCAGCTTAAACAGGGTGGTAAACGGGGAGCTGTTTTTT.

J is TRBJ1-1 and V is TRBV18; tentatively, D is TRBD1 (5 bases). Germline CDR1 reads KGHSH; CDR2 reads LQKENI. Trimming cost V 5 bases and J 1 base, with 8 bases left between them. The CDR3 has 13 residues. The DNA of the CDR3 is TGTGCCAGCTCAGTCGGACAGAACACTGAAGCTTTCTTT. It translates to CASSVGQNTEAFF.

The chain uses TRBV7-3 and TRBJ2-2; 12 bases line up with TRBD2. CDR3 length: 16 amino acids. The J segment lost 5 bases and the V segment lost 5 bases, leaving 6 bases of the junction unmatched. CDR1 and CDR2 (germline): SGHTA, FQGTGA. This CDR3 reads CASSPSSGGATGELFF. The CDR3, as DNA: TGTGCCAGCAGCCCCTCTAGCGGGGGGGCGACCGGGGAGCTGTTTTTT.

The chain carries TRBV29-1 and TRBJ2-7; tentative D call: TRBD2 (6 bases). This CDR3 is built from 14 residues. V shed 7 bases and J shed 0 bases, with 16 bases lying between them. Germline V lookup: CDR1 SQVTM, CDR2 ANQGSEA. The CDR3 nucleotides are TGCAGCGCTGCCGGGACTGTGGTCTCCTACGAGCAGTACTTC. Its translation: CSAAGTVVSYEQYF.

The chain has TRBV5-1 and TRBJ2-6, with 9 bases fitting TRBD1. The germline gives CDR1 SGHRS, CDR2 YFSETQ. CDR3 size: 17 residues. Trimming removed 6 bases from V and 3 bases from J; junction bases left unmatched: 10. The CDR3 loop reads CASTPGQGAYGANVLTF. CDR3 sequence (DNA): TGCGCCAGCACCCCGGGACAGGGAGCTTATGGGGCCAACGTCCTGACTTTC.

The V and J genes are TRBV5-6 and TRBJ2-3; the D gene is possibly TRBD1 (6 bases). This CDR3 has 13 amino acids. V gave up 1 base and J gave up 3 bases, with 6 bases separating them. Germline loops: CDR1 SGHDT, CDR2 YYEEEE. DNA for the CDR3: TGTGCCAGCAGCTTGAGGGGGACAGATACGCAGTATTTT. This gives the protein CASSLRGTDTQYF.

The V call is TRBV13, the J call TRBJ2-2, with 8 bases lining up with TRBD1. The germline gives CDR1 PRHDT, CDR2 FYEKMQ (reference sequence). The CDR3 length is 16 residues. After removal of 3 bases from V and 6 bases from J, the junction contained 9 bases not matched to a gene. The DNA for the CDR3 is TGTGCCAGCAGCTTTTCCCGGACAGGGACGGCCGGGGAGCTGTTTTTT. The encoded protein is CASSFSRTGTAGELFF.

V and J are TRBV28 and TRBJ1-2, with a possible D match to TRBD1 (5 bases). V lost 6 bases and J lost 2, with 10 bases in between. The germline CDR1 and CDR2 sequences are MDHEN and SYDVKM. The CDR3 sequence is 13 residues long. The CDR3 DNA reads as TGTGCCAGCAGGATGACAGCCAACTATGGCTACACCTTC. This gives the protein CASRMTANYGYTF.

The J gene is TRBJ2-3, the V gene TRBV7-9, with 10 bases fitting TRBD2. This CDR3 has 16 residues. With 2 bases clipped from V and 8 bases from J, the junction kept 10 bases outside the gene matches. The V gene's germline CDR1 is SEHNR and CDR2 FQNEAQ (reference sequence). For the CDR3, the DNA is TGTGCCAGCAGCTTAAAGGCTAGCGGGGGAGGTGGTACGCAGTATTTT. It encodes CASSLKASGGGGTQYF.

This rearrangement joins TRBV5-1 to TRBJ2-3, with D maybe TRBD2 (7 bases). CDR1 is SGHRS, CDR2 YFSETQ, per germline. The CDR3 is 16 amino acids. Trimming removed 1 base from V and 5 bases from J, with 17 bases in between. The CDR3 DNA sequence: TGCGCCAGCAGCTTGCCCCGCGCGGGGGCGGGAGATACGCAGTATTTT. Amino acid sequence: CASSLPRAGAGDTQYF.

The gene calls are TRBV30 and TRBJ2-1; TRBD2 matches 8 bases. The germline V gene encodes CDR1 GTSNPN and CDR2 SVGIG (reference sequence). The length of the CDR3 is 14 residues. With 4 bases clipped from V and 2 bases from J, the junction kept 4 bases outside the gene matches. CDR3 amino acids: CAWKAGDAYNEQFF. Written as DNA, the CDR3 is TGTGCCTGGAAAGCGGGGGACGCCTACAATGAGCAGTTCTTC.